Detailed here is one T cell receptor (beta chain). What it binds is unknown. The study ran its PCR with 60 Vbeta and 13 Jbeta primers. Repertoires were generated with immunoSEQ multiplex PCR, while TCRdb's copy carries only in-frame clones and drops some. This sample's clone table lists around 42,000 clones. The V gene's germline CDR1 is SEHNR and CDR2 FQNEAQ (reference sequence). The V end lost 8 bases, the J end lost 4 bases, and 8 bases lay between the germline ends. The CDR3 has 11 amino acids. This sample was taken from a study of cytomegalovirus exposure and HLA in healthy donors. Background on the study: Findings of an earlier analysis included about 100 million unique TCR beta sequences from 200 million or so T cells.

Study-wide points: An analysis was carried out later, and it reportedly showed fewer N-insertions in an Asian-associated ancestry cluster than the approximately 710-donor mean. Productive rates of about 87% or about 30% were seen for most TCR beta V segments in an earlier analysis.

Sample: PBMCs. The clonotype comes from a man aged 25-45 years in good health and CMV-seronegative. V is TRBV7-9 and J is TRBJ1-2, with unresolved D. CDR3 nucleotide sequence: TGTGCCAGCGGAGGGAGCTATGGCTACACCTTC. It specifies CASGGSYGYTF.